The table lists the clone carrying this T cell receptor beta chain with a count of one. Its matching antigen is unknown. After autologous stem cell transplantation all patients relapsed, and prior brentuximab vedotin exposure differed between cohorts. Patients showed best responses of complete response, partial response or progressive disease. Sequenced by immunoSEQ multiplex PCR; TCRdb stores in-frame clones only, minus some. Of about 94,000 clones detected, approximately 89% appear once; the ten largest clones hold about 10%. The data stem from a study of PD-1 blockade in classical Hodgkin lymphoma. Study-wide findings and caveats: Before treatment, TCR diversity in newly diagnosed patients was reportedly lower than in healthy donors. The study found that TCR diversity rose significantly by C4D1 in CD4+ but not CD8+ cells.

Germline CDR1 reads SGHRS; CDR2 reads YFSETQ. This CDR3 is built from 17 residues. V lost 0 bases and J lost 5; bases outside the gene matches: 9. The sample in question was peripheral blood mononuclear cells (PBMCs), obtained before the second cycle of nivolumab. The V gene is TRBV5-1, the J gene TRBJ2-3; the match to TRBD2 covers 10 bases. The sequence came from a human donor with classical Hodgkin lymphoma. The CDR3 sequence is CASSLGVAGGNGDTQYF. CDR3 nucleotides: TGCGCCAGCAGCTTGGGAGTAGCGGGGGGCAATGGAGATACGCAGTATTTT.